The sequence of this T cell receptor beta chain was determined in a study of neurological immune-mediated disorders. General study points: Expanded clones shared no identical CDR3 amino acid sequences across subjects, which suggested private TCR-beta repertoires in all groups.

Time point: technical triplicate 3. With 4 bases clipped from V and 5 bases from J, the junction kept 8 bases outside the gene matches. Germline V gene lookup returns CDR1 DFQATT and CDR2 SNEGSKA (reference sequence). The CDR3 extends over 14 amino acids. In TCRdb, the 5' RACE reads were re-called with MiXCR into one record per CDR3 protein. The sample lists approximately 28,000 distinct CDR3 sequences; roughly a sixth were seen once. With regard to this clonotype: As yet, its antigen is unknown.

This chain joins TRBV20-1 and TRBJ2-5; 9 positions agree with TRBD2. Source material: CD4+ T cells from blood. The clonotype comes from a female donor with HTLV-1-associated myelopathy (HAM/TSP). CDR3 sequence reads: CSAKRGVGSETQYF. DNA for the CDR3: TGCAGTGCTAAGCGGGGGGTAGGATCGGAGACCCAGTACTTC.